These 15 T cell receptor beta chains were all obtained from the same sample, sequenced in a study of cytomegalovirus exposure and HLA in healthy donors. 13 Jbeta primers and 60 Vbeta primers were used for the PCR. Repertoires were generated with immunoSEQ multiplex PCR, while TCRdb's copy carries only in-frame clones and drops some. The sample includes tens of thousands of clones, over 65% of them seen just once. The specimen was PBMCs. Source of these receptors: a human donor in good health.

V gene TRBV5-1 combines with J gene TRBJ1-6; D is perhaps TRBD1 (6 bases). V gave up 0 bases and J gave up 6 bases, with 10 bases separating them. The CDR3 length is 15 residues. Germline-derived CDR1 and CDR2 are SGHRS and YFSETQ. The DNA of the CDR3 is TGCGCCAGCAGCTTGGAAACAGGGCGTAATTCACCCCTCCACTTT. This translates into CASSLETGRNSPLHF.

This sequence joins TRBV19 and TRBJ2-3; 13 bases map to TRBD2. The CDR3 length is 15 residues. Trimming took 4 bases from V and 4 from J; bases not matched to a gene: 2. Germline lookup yields CDR1 LNHDA and CDR2 SQIVND (reference sequence). The CDR3: CASSRTSGGSDTQYF. In nucleotides, the CDR3 is TGTGCCAGTAGTAGGACTAGCGGGGGTTCAGATACGCAGTATTTT.

The V and J genes are TRBV2 and TRBJ2-3; D may be TRBD2 (5 bases). The CDR3 consists of 14 residues. Germline lookup yields CDR1 SNHLY and CDR2 FYNNEI. Trimming took 7 bases from V and 0 from J, leaving 11 bases between them. The CDR3 DNA reads as TGTGCCAGCAAGAGCGGTCCTAGCACAGATACGCAGTATTTT. Protein sequence: CASKSGPSTDTQYF.

This chain connects TRBV9 to TRBJ2-2, with a tentative D call TRBD2 (6 bases). The CDR3 runs 15 residues. The V gene lost 0 bases and the J gene lost 5 bases, with 11 bases spanning the gap. From germline, CDR1 is SGDLS and CDR2 YYNGEE. DNA of the CDR3: TGTGCCAGCAGCGTAGTATCCGGGAGTACCGGGGAGCTGTTTTTT. Its translation: CASSVVSGSTGELFF.

The chain joins TRBV7-2 to TRBJ1-2, with D possibly being TRBD1 (5 bases). This CDR3 has 13 residues. V was shortened by 7 bases and J by 6 bases, with 15 bases between the two germline ends. From germline, CDR1 is SGHTA and CDR2 FQGNSA. The CDR3 sequence is CASTLSIGDGYTF. Written as DNA, the CDR3 is TGTGCCAGCACCTTGTCGATAGGGGATGGCTACACCTTC.

V and J are TRBV28 and TRBJ2-5; D possibly corresponds to TRBD1 (6 bases). Gene TRBJ2-7 matches the end of the DNA better, so the J call may be wrong. The CDR3 length is 16 residues. In germline, CDR1 is MDHEN, CDR2 SYDVKM. The CDR3 region has the DNA TGTGCCAGCAGTCCCCGGGTTCGACAGGATTCCTACGAGCAGTACTTC. Amino acid sequence: CASSPRVRQDSYEQYF.

This clone was observed a handful of times. The rearrangement joins TRBV18 to TRBJ2-7; 8 bases fit TRBD2. Germline V CDR1 and CDR2: KGHSH, LQKENI. This CDR3 has 15 amino acids. The trim removed 0 bases at V and 2 bases at J, leaving 3 bases unmatched. The DNA of the CDR3 is TGTGCCAGCTCACCACCTCTAGCGGGTACCTACGAGCAGTACTTC. This sequence encodes CASSPPLAGTYEQYF. Based on the CDR3 plus reference TRBV18 and TRBJ2-7, the full variable domain is NAGVMQNPRHLVRRRGQEARLRCSPMKGHSHVYWYRQLPEEGLKFMVYLQKENIIDESGMPKERFSAEFPKEGPSILRIQQVVRGDSAAYFCASSPPLAGTYEQYFGPGTRLTVT.

The chain couples TRBV29-1 to TRBJ1-1, with 10 bases identical to TRBD1. This CDR3 comprises 12 residues. The trim removed 7 bases at V and 7 bases at J, leaving 6 bases unmatched. Germline V lookup: CDR1 SQVTM, CDR2 ANQGSEA. CDR3 bases: TGCAGCGGCAGACAGGGGGCGGGTGAAGCTTTCTTT. Its protein is CSGRQGAGEAFF. Full variable domain (missing parts from reference TRBV29-1 and TRBJ1-1): SAVISQKPSRDICQRGTSLTIQCQVDSQVTMMFWYRQQPGQSLTLIATANQGSEATYESGFVIDKFPISRPNLTFSTLTVSNMSPEDSSIYLCSGRQGAGEAFFGQGTRLTVV.

About this clone: One junction end disagrees with the germline gene, perhaps due to a read error. Other DNA sequences from this sample encode an identical CDR3 as well. The chain couples TRBV7-8 to TRBJ1-4, with 8 bases fitting TRBD1. The CDR3 is made up of 16 amino acids. Germline V gene data show CDR1 as SGHVS and CDR2 as FQNEAQ. This CDR3 is CASSRGRQGLDEKLFF. The CDR3 nucleotides are TGTGCCAGCAGCCGCGGTCGACAGGGGTTGGATGAAAAGCTGTTTTTT.

Turning to this clone: Other DNA sequences from this sample encode an identical CDR3 as well. The chain joins TRBV5-1 to TRBJ2-1; possibly TRBD1 for D (5 bases). The CDR3 is made up of 14 amino acids. V was cut by 4 bases and J by 4 bases, with 12 bases left in between. Germline values: CDR1 SGHRS, CDR2 YFSETQ. CDR3 DNA sequence: TGCGCCAGCAGCCAACAAGACAGTTACAATGAGCAGTTCTTC. Translating gives CASSQQDSYNEQFF.

The chain joins TRBV7-2 to TRBJ2-2; the match to TRBD2 covers 8 bases. The J segment lost 6 bases and the V segment lost 5 bases, leaving 11 bases of the junction unmatched. The CDR3 loop spans 16 amino acids. Germline V gene lookup returns CDR1 SGHTA and CDR2 FQGNSA. The CDR3 DNA reads as TGTGCCAGCAGCGCACCCGGGACTAGAGGGGCCGGGGAGCTGTTTTTT. The encoded protein is CASSAPGTRGAGELFF.

This chain uses TRBV28 with TRBJ1-2, with 8 bases lining up with TRBD1. The CDR3 runs 15 residues. V shed 3 bases and J 4 bases; nucleotides not matched to a gene: 7. Germline CDR1 is MDHEN and CDR2 is SYDVKM. The chain's CDR3 is CASSLSTGGGYGYTF. The CDR3 DNA reads TGTGCCAGCAGTTTGTCTACAGGGGGAGGCTATGGCTACACCTTC.

The chain uses TRBV10-2 and TRBJ1-3; D ambiguous. The CDR3 sequence is 14 residues long. CDR1 is WSHSY, CDR2 SAAADI, per germline. V lost 7 bases and J 2 bases, leaving 12 bases between the germline ends. The CDR3 reads CASTIRGAGNTIYF. The CDR3, as DNA: TGCGCCAGCACTATTCGGGGTGCTGGAAACACCATATATTTT.

This clone appeared once. V and J are TRBV19 and TRBJ2-1, with TRBD2 matching over 7 bases. The CDR3 loop spans 13 amino acids. V trimming: 5 bases; J trimming: 7 bases; junction bases outside the gene matches: 5. Germline V CDR1 and CDR2: LNHDA, SQIVND (reference sequence). As DNA, the CDR3 is TGTGCCAGTAGTTGGTCGGGGGGTAATGAGCAGTTCTTC. It yields the protein CASSWSGGNEQFF. The whole variable domain, filled in from reference TRBV19 and TRBJ2-1, reads DGGITQSPKYLFRKEGQNVTLSCEQNLNHDAMYWYRQDPGQGLRLIYYSQIVNDFQKGDIAEGYSVSREKKESFPLTVTSAQKNPTAFYLCASSWSGGNEQFFGPGTRLTVL.

This chain connects TRBV6-1 to TRBJ2-1; D is possibly TRBD2 (5 bases). The germline V gene encodes CDR1 MNHNS and CDR2 SASEGT. CDR3 length equals 13 residues. Trimming stripped 4 bases from V and 8 bases from J, with 12 bases between. CDR3 bases: TGTGCCAGCAGTGGGGCTAGCCCTCATGAGCAGTTCTTC. Encoded protein: CASSGASPHEQFF.